The rows below give T cell receptor beta chains drawn from one sample of a study of response to subunit inactivated influenza vaccine. MiXCR, applied by TCRdb to the RT-PCR reads, yields one record per CDR3 protein. Of 600,000 to 850,000 distinct CDR3 sequences in the sample, about 14% were seen once. The specimen comprised PBMCs from blood, sampled 14 days before vaccination. The receptor source for this set is a man aged 50 to 60 who received an inactivated influenza vaccine. CDR3s include the opening cysteine and the closing phenylalanine or tryptophan. The D gene is left open where the match is weak. Expanded clones get a size class; other rows say once, few or many, or leave the size out.

d_call clone_size j_call v_call cdr3_nt cdr3_aa
. many TRBJ2-1 TRBV15 TGTGCCACCAGCAGAGACAGGGAACCCTACAATGAGCAGTTCTTC CATSRDREPYNEQFF
. . TRBJ1-4 TRBV18 TGTGCCAGCTCACCACGGGAGGGATCGGCTTTTGTCGAAAAACTGTTTTTT CASSPREGSAFVEKLFF
. . TRBJ1-3 TRBV7-6 TGTGCCAGCAGCTTAGAAGTAGGATACTCTGGAAACACCATATATTTT CASSLEVGYSGNTIYF
. . TRBJ2-3 TRBV2 TGTGCCGGGGTCTACACAGATACGCAGTATTTT CAGVYTDTQYF
. few TRBJ2-5 TRBV20-1 TGCAGTGCTAGCTTTGCCGGGACGGTCCAAGAGACCCAGTACTTC CSASFAGTVQETQYF
. . TRBJ1-1 TRBV2 TGTGCCAGCACTCCCCGGGGGCAGCCGAACACTGAAGCTTTCTTT CASTPRGQPNTEAFF
. few TRBJ2-7 TRBV5-1 TGCGCCAGCAGGACGGGAGCGAGCTCCTACGAGCAGTACTTC CASRTGASSYEQYF
TRBD1 few TRBJ2-7 TRBV5-1 TGCGCCAGCAGCTTGTGGGACAGGGCCCACGAGCAGTACTTC CASSLWDRAHEQYF
. few TRBJ2-1 TRBV4-1 TGCGCCAGCAGCCATTTCTCCGGGACCCACAATGAGCAGTTCTTC CASSHFSGTHNEQFF
. few TRBJ2-1 TRBV4-3 TGCGCCAGCAGCCAAGATCAGGACTTCTACAATGAGCAGTTCTTC CASSQDQDFYNEQFF
. . TRBJ2-1 TRBV7-9 TGTGCCAGCAGCGTCCGCTCCGGCAGGTACAATGAGCAGTTCTTC CASSVRSGRYNEQFF
TRBD1 . TRBJ2-2 TRBV28 TGTGCCAGCAGTATAACCGACAGGGCCCGGACCGGGGAGCTGTTTTTT CASSITDRARTGELFF
. . TRBJ1-2 TRBV14 TGTGCCAGCAGCCTTCACGCCGGGGGGTTAAACTATGGCTACACCTTC CASSLHAGGLNYGYTF
TRBD1 many TRBJ2-1 TRBV28 TGTGCCAGCAGCACCGGGACAGGGCCCTACAATGAGCAGTTCTTC CASSTGTGPYNEQFF
. many TRBJ1-4 TRBV25-1 TGTGCCAGCAGTGAATGGAGCCTCCTGGGTGAAAAACTGTTTTTT CASSEWSLLGEKLFF
TRBD2 few TRBJ2-1 TRBV5-6 TGTGCCAGCAGGCGGACTAGCAGGGAGTCTGAGCAGTTCTTC CASRRTSRESEQFF
TRBD1 . TRBJ2-2 TRBV7-9 TGTGCCAGCAGCGGGGACAGGGCGGCCACCGGGGAGCTGTTTTTT CASSGDRAATGELFF
. few TRBJ1-2 TRBV12-3/TRBV12-4 TGTGCCAGCAGGAGCCAAGCGGGAATTAACTATGGCTACACCTTC CASRSQAGINYGYTF
. few TRBJ2-1 TRBV11-2 TGTGCCATCGCCATCGACTCCTACAATGAGCAGTTCTTC CAIAIDSYNEQFF
. few TRBJ2-2 TRBV20-1 TGCAGTGCTAGGTTCCCACTAACCGGGGAGCTGTTTTTT CSARFPLTGELFF
TRBD1 . TRBJ1-1 TRBV29-1 TGCAGCGTGGCGAGTTCCCAGGGGGGGAAACCTTTCTTT CSVASSQGGKPFF
. . TRBJ2-1 TRBV5-1 TGCGCCAGCAGCTTGGGAATACATTCCAACTACAATGAGCAGTTCTTC CASSLGIHSNYNEQFF
. . TRBJ2-7 TRBV12-3/TRBV12-4 TGTGCCAGCAGTTTATCTAGCGATGGTGGCGAGCAGTACTTC CASSLSSDGGEQYF
. . TRBJ2-7 TRBV7-2 TGTGCCAGCAGCCGGACTGTTAGCGAGCAGTACTTC CASSRTVSEQYF
. . TRBJ2-3 TRBV11-1 TGTGCCAGCAGCGGACACCCGGATACGCAGTATTTT CASSGHPDTQYF
TRBD1 many TRBJ1-1 TRBV29-1 TGCAGCGTTGCACCAGGGGGAGCTGAAGCTTTCTTT CSVAPGGAEAFF
TRBD2 . TRBJ2-1 TRBV29-1 TGCAGCGTTGAAGCCTCCGGGGTAGCGGGATCCTACAATGAGCAGTTCTTC CSVEASGVAGSYNEQFF
TRBD2 few TRBJ2-7 TRBV3-1 TGTGCCAGCAGCCAAGTACGGGACGGATTGCTAGCGGGAGGCCCTCGGCTGTACTTC CASSQVRDGLLAGGPRLYF
. . TRBJ1-1 TRBV6-1 TGTGCCAGCAGAACCAGGGGTAAAGACACTGAAGCTTTCTTT CASRTRGKDTEAFF
TRBD2 few TRBJ2-1 TRBV20-1 TGCAGTGCTAGACCCATACCGGGACTAGCGGGAGCCGGGAGCTCCTACAATGAGCAGTTCTTC CSARPIPGLAGAGSSYNEQFF
. . TRBJ2-2 TRBV20-1 TGCTGTGCTAGAGATCTCAGGGTCAGGACCGGGGAGCTGTTTTTT CCARDLRVRTGELFF
TRBD1 . TRBJ2-5 TRBV9 TGTGCCAGAGAGGACAGGAGACAAGAGACCCAGTACTTC CAREDRRQETQYF
. . TRBJ2-5 TRBV7-2 TGTGCCAGCAACACAGCGGCGGGCAGGGTATTTGAGACCCAGTACTTC CASNTAAGRVFETQYF
. few TRBJ2-1 TRBV7-2 TGTGCCAGCAGGGCGTCAACCAATAGGAATGAGCAGTTCTTC CASRASTNRNEQFF
. . TRBJ2-3 TRBV29-1 TGCAGCTCGAAAGGGGGGACAGCGAGCACAGATACGCAGTATTTT CSSKGGTASTDTQYF
. . TRBJ1-1 TRBV27 TGTGCCAGCAGTTTACGGGAGGGCAGGGAGGCTTTCTTT CASSLREGREAFF
TRBD2 . TRBJ2-1 TRBV20-1 TGCAGTGCTAGAGATTTGGCTAGCGGGAGTTCCTACAATGAGCAGTTCTTC CSARDLASGSSYNEQFF
TRBD1 . TRBJ1-5 TRBV15 TGTGCCACCAGCAGAGACAGGGGGAGCTTTCGGCCCCAGCATTTT CATSRDRGSFRPQHF
. . TRBJ1-5 TRBV6-2/TRBV6-3 TGTGCCAGCAGTTACGACGGGGGGCCACGTAGGAGCAATCAGCCCCAGCATTTT CASSYDGGPRRSNQPQHF
TRBD1 few TRBJ1-6 TRBV6-2/TRBV6-3 TGTGCCAGCAGTACCGGGACAGCGACCAATTCACCCCTCCACTTT CASSTGTATNSPLHF
. many TRBJ2-1 TRBV29-1 TGCAGCGTTGTAAGGGGTAGCTCCTACAATGAGCAGTTCTTC CSVVRGSSYNEQFF
. . TRBJ2-3 TRBV3-1 TGTGCCAGCAGCCAAGAAAGCTTGCGGGGTGATACGCAGTATTTT CASSQESLRGDTQYF
TRBD1 few TRBJ2-3 TRBV6-1 TGTGCCAGCACCGAGGGGGCGCGTAGAGATACGCAGTATTTT CASTEGARRDTQYF
. . TRBJ1-1 TRBV5-4 TGTGCCAGCAGCTTTACGCACGACACTGAAGCTTTCTTT CASSFTHDTEAFF
TRBD1 . TRBJ2-3 TRBV28 TGTGCCAGCAGTTCCCCCGGGACAGCCACAGATACGCAGTATTTT CASSSPGTATDTQYF
. many TRBJ2-5 TRBV7-2 TGTGCCAGCAGCTTGGGGGGGGGCAGAGAGACCCAGTACTTC CASSLGGGRETQYF
TRBD1 few TRBJ1-2 TRBV24-1 TGTGCCACCAGTGACACCGGGACAGGGGTGCCGGGAGATGGCTACACCTTC CATSDTGTGVPGDGYTF
. . TRBJ2-3 TRBV14 TGTGCCAGCAGCCAATTCGTCAGCGCAGATACGCAGTATTTT CASSQFVSADTQYF
. few TRBJ2-2 TRBV14 TGTGCCAGCAGCCCCAACCGGGGGCGGAACGGGGAGCTGTTTTTT CASSPNRGRNGELFF
TRBD1 few TRBJ2-4 TRBV24-1 TGTGCCACCGCAGGGGGAGCCAAAAACATTCAGTACTTC CATAGGAKNIQYF
TRBD2 . TRBJ2-1 TRBV19 TGTGCCAGTAGTTCTAGCGGGTCCCAGCAGTTCTTC CASSSSGSQQFF
. . TRBJ2-7 TRBV11-2 TGTGCCAGCAGCTTCGACAGGATCGAGCAGTACTTC CASSFDRIEQYF
. . TRBJ1-5 TRBV9 TGTGCCAGCAGCGGGGGGGAGCTGAACAATCAGCCCCAGCATTTT CASSGGELNNQPQHF
TRBD1 . TRBJ2-5 TRBV10-3 TGTGCCATCAGTGAGTCTGGACAGGAGGCCGAGACCCAGTACTTC CAISESGQEAETQYF
TRBD2 . TRBJ2-1 TRBV7-9 TGTGCCAGCAGCCCCCCAGTAGCGGGAGCGCGGAATGAGCAGTTCTTC CASSPPVAGARNEQFF
TRBD1 . TRBJ1-1 TRBV20-1 TGCAGTGCTTCCCGGACAGGAGACACTGAAGCTTTCTTT CSASRTGDTEAFF
. . TRBJ2-3 TRBV7-2 TGTGCCAGCAAGGAAGGCCCAAATGATACGCAGTATTTT CASKEGPNDTQYF
. . TRBJ1-1 TRBV5-1 TGCGCCAGCAGCTCCGCTACCGGGGCCGGCACTGAAGCTTTCTTT CASSSATGAGTEAFF
TRBD1 . TRBJ1-6 TRBV12-3/TRBV12-4 TGTGCTAGCAGTCGGGACAGCCCGAATTCACCCCTCCACTTT CASSRDSPNSPLHF